This T cell receptor beta chain was captured by sequencing in a study of a mutant IDH1 vaccine in newly diagnosed glioma. Study as a whole: Earlier treatment was radiotherapy, temozolomide, or both, with most getting both.

Sequenced by immunoSEQ multiplex PCR; TCRdb stores in-frame clones only, minus some. Of roughly 60,000 clones in the sample, around 84% were seen once. About this clone: The antigen remains undetermined.

This CDR3 has 15 residues. Germline V gives CDR1 LNHDA, CDR2 SQIVND (reference sequence). Trimming took off 4 bases at V and 1 base at J, with 11 bases between the two ends. Regarding time point: week 23, last vaccination. Each dose of the vaccine consisted of 300 ug of mutant IDH1 20-mer peptide, with topical imiquimod. The source material was PBMCs, sampled from a glioma patient whose treatment included an IDH1 peptide vaccine. The origin of this receptor is a man aged 25 to 40 with glioma. This chain uses TRBV19 with TRBJ1-3; D gene uncertain. The DNA for the CDR3 is TGTGCCAGTAGTAGAGGAGCGCAATCTGGAAACACCATATATTTT. Translating gives CASSRGAQSGNTIYF.